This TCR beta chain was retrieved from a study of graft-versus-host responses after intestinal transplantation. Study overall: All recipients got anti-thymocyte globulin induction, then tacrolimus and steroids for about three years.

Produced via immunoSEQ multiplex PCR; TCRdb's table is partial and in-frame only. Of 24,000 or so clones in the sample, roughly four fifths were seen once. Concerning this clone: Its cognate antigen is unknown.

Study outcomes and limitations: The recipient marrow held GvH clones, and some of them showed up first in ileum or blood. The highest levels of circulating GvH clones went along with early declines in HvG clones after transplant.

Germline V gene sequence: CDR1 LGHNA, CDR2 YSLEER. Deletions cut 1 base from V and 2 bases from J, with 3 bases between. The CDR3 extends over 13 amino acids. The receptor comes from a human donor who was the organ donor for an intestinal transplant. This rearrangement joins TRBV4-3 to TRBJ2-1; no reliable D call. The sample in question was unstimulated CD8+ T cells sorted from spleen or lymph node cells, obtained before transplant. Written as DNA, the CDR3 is TGCGCCAGCAGCCAAGCGGCCTACAATGAGCAGTTCTTC. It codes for CASSQAAYNEQFF.